One and the same sample provided the 2 T cell receptor beta chains below, sequenced in a study of blood T cell repertoires in COVID-19. Using immunoSEQ multiplex PCR, the repertoire was profiled, and TCRdb retains in-frame clones only, with some absent. The table records fewer than 200,000 clones, about 87% of them present only once. The specimen was peripheral blood. These TCRs come from a man aged 60 to 75 with acute or convalescent COVID-19.

The chain recombines TRBV5-1 with TRBJ1-3; D not certain. The CDR3 loop spans 16 amino acids. Looked up from germline, CDR1 is SGHRS and CDR2 is YFSETQ. V was clipped by 3 bases and J by 1 base, with 14 bases between them. The CDR3 region is CASSSSPRGSGNTIYF. CDR3 nucleotide sequence: TGCGCCAGCAGCTCTAGTCCCCGGGGATCTGGAAACACCATATATTTT.

This chain links TRBV24-1 with TRBJ1-2; unclear D gene. Trimming removed 1 base from V and 8 bases from J, with 10 bases in between. The CDR3 consists of 13 residues. The V gene's germline CDR1 is KGHDR and CDR2 SFDVKD. The CDR3 region is CATSDFGEAGYTF. The CDR3, as DNA: TGTGCCACCAGTGATTTCGGGGAGGCAGGCTACACCTTC.